One sample yielded the 32 T cell receptor beta chains listed below, sequenced in a study of T cell changes during pregnancy in multiple sclerosis. Sequenced by immunoSEQ multiplex PCR; TCRdb stores in-frame clones only, minus some. The data show approximately 50,000 clones, with approximately 90% seen just once and roughly 0.4% held by the top ten. The material sequenced was CD4+ T cells from peripheral blood mononuclear cells, taken after pregnancy. These receptors were taken from a female donor with multiple sclerosis, enrolled in a pregnancy study.

The CDR3 sequence: CASSYSGASYNEQFF. The DNA for the CDR3 is TGTGCCAGCAGTTACTCGGGGGCTTCCTACAATGAGCAGTTCTTC. The V and J genes are TRBV6-5 and TRBJ2-1; D is perhaps TRBD1 (6 bases). The length of the CDR3 is 15 residues. Germline V lookup: CDR1 MNHEY, CDR2 SVGAGI. Trimming stripped 0 bases from V and 1 base from J, with 7 bases between.

This clone was counted once. The chain recombines TRBV4-2 with TRBJ2-3, with 10 bases that match TRBD2. The CDR3 sequence is 19 residues long. CDR1 is LGHNA, CDR2 YNFKEQ, per germline. After removal of 1 base from V and 3 bases from J, the junction contained 13 bases not matched to a gene. The CDR3 DNA is TGTGCCAGCAGCCAAGGTTCGGCTAGCGGGAGTTTGAGGACAGATACGCAGTATTTT. Amino acids: CASSQGSASGSLRTDTQYF.

This chain joins TRBV11-2 and TRBJ2-1; 9 bases map to TRBD1. Germline V CDR1 and CDR2: SGHAT, FQNNGV. Unmatched junction bases numbered 8, after V lost 5 bases and J lost 12 bases. The CDR3 loop spans 13 amino acids. DNA for the CDR3: TGTGCCAGCAGCGATAGCACAGGGGGCGCGCAGTTCTTC. This translates into CASSDSTGGAQFF.

This chain connects TRBV7-3 to TRBJ2-1, with TRBD2 matching over 11 bases. Per germline, CDR1 SGHTA and CDR2 FQGTGA. V shed 5 bases, J shed 4 bases, and the junction held 7 bases outside the gene matches. The CDR3 contains 16 residues. CDR3 nucleotide sequence: TGTGCCAGCAGCCCCGGGACTAGCGGCTATTACAATGAGCAGTTCTTC. Protein sequence: CASSPGTSGYYNEQFF.

The J gene is TRBJ2-1, the V gene TRBV5-1, with D perhaps matching TRBD2 (6 bases). Germline loops: CDR1 SGHRS, CDR2 YFSETQ. CDR3 length: 14 amino acids. V shed 0 bases and J shed 5 bases, with 9 bases lying between them. This CDR3 reads CASSLARGDNEQFF. CDR3 nucleotide sequence: TGCGCCAGCAGCTTGGCCCGCGGGGACAATGAGCAGTTCTTC.

The rearrangement joins TRBV7-9 to TRBJ1-1; 10 bases are shared with TRBD1. Germline V gives CDR1 SEHNR, CDR2 FQNEAQ (reference sequence). Trimming cost V 2 bases and J 4 bases; bases outside gene matches: 1. The CDR3 is made up of 14 amino acids. This CDR3 is CASSLWTGGTEAFF. For the CDR3, the DNA is TGTGCCAGCAGCTTATGGACAGGGGGCACTGAAGCTTTCTTT.

The chain links TRBV5-4 to TRBJ2-1, with D tentatively TRBD2 (5 bases). V lost 0 bases, J lost 2 bases, and 15 bases lay in between. This CDR3 contains 17 residues. Germline V gives CDR1 SGHNT, CDR2 YYREEE (reference sequence). CDR3 sequence reads: CASSLVALAGTYNEQFF. CDR3 nucleotides: TGTGCCAGCAGCTTGGTTGCTCTAGCTGGGACCTACAATGAGCAGTTCTTC.

The rearrangement uses TRBV6-1 and TRBJ2-5; D is ambiguous. The CDR3 sequence is 13 residues long. V was pared by 2 bases and J by 4 bases, with 8 bases between. Germline loops: CDR1 MNHNS, CDR2 SASEGT. In DNA, the CDR3 is TGTGCCAGCAGTGAATCGATCGGAGAGACCCAGTACTTC. It translates to CASSESIGETQYF.

This clone was seen only once. The chain recombines TRBV6-1 with TRBJ2-2; 9 nucleotides agree with TRBD2. V shed 7 bases and J 4 bases; nucleotides not matched to a gene: 4. The CDR3 consists of 14 residues. Per germline, CDR1 MNHNS and CDR2 SASEGT. The DNA for the CDR3 is TGTGCCAGCAAGGGACTAGCAGTCACCGGGGAGCTGTTTTTT. Amino acid sequence: CASKGLAVTGELFF.

Here the CDR3 DNA reads TGTGCCAGCAGCTTCGGGGGGCCTACGGATGAAGCTTTCTTT. This translates into CASSFGGPTDEAFF. The J gene is TRBJ1-1, the V gene TRBV11-2; possibly TRBD1 for D (6 bases). Germline CDR1 is SGHAT and CDR2 is FQNNGV. The V gene lost 3 bases and the J gene lost 7 bases, with 15 bases spanning the gap. The CDR3 spans 14 residues.

The genes are TRBV6-6 and TRBJ1-1; 8 bases align to TRBD1. The CDR3 covers 15 residues. J gave up 0 bases and V 5 bases, and 5 bases lay outside the gene matches. In germline, CDR1 is MNHNY, CDR2 SVGAGI (reference sequence). The CDR3 region is CASSGGQGLNTEAFF. The CDR3, as DNA: TGTGCCAGCAGTGGCGGACAGGGCCTGAACACTGAAGCTTTCTTT.

This chain connects TRBV9 to TRBJ2-1, with TRBD2 matching 9 bases. Germline V lookup: CDR1 SGDLS, CDR2 YYNGEE. There are 14 residues in the CDR3. V shed 4 bases and J 8 bases; nucleotides not matched to a gene: 7. The CDR3, as DNA: TGTGCCAGCAGCCCCGGACTAGCGAGGGATGAGCAGTTCTTC. This sequence encodes CASSPGLARDEQFF. Using reference TRBV9 and TRBJ2-1 for the parts outside the CDR3, the full variable domain is DSGVTQTPKHLITATGQRVTLRCSPRSGDLSVYWYQQSLDQGLQFLIQYYNGEERAKGNILERFSAQQFPDLHSELNLSSLELGDSALYFCASSPGLARDEQFFGPGTRLTVL.

The chain uses TRBV6-1 and TRBJ2-1, with 8 bases that match TRBD2. J gave up 0 bases and V 2 bases, and 3 bases lay outside the gene matches. This CDR3 comprises 16 residues. Germline CDR1 and CDR2: MNHNS and SASEGT. Written as DNA, the CDR3 is TGTGCCAGCAGTGAACGGGGGGGTAGCTCCTACAATGAGCAGTTCTTC. It codes for CASSERGGSSYNEQFF.

V usage is TRBV2 and J usage is TRBJ2-1; 7 nucleotides match TRBD2. Trimming took 7 bases from V and 5 from J; bases not matched to a gene: 8. CDR3 length: 14 residues. CDR1 is SNHLY, CDR2 FYNNEI, per germline. The CDR3, as DNA: TGTGCCAGCACAATGGGGGGGATCAACAATGAGCAGTTCTTC. It yields the protein CASTMGGINNEQFF.

The chain uses TRBV7-2 and TRBJ2-3; D is perhaps TRBD1 (5 bases). The V end lost 3 bases, the J end lost 0 bases, and 7 bases lay between the germline ends. From germline, CDR1 is SGHTA and CDR2 FQGNSA. This CDR3 has 14 residues. The CDR3 loop is CASSFDSSTDTQYF. DNA of the CDR3: TGTGCCAGCAGCTTTGACAGTAGCACAGATACGCAGTATTTT.

This clone was seen a few times. The chain has TRBV7-2 and TRBJ2-1, with 14 bases fitting TRBD2. CDR1 is SGHTA and CDR2 is FQGNSA in the germline V gene. Trimming at V came to 1 base and at J to 3 bases, leaving 5 bases not matched to a gene. The CDR3 spans 18 residues. The CDR3 is CASSLEGTSGRFYNEQFF. As DNA, the CDR3 is TGTGCCAGCAGCTTAGAAGGGACTAGCGGGAGATTCTACAATGAGCAGTTCTTC.

The CDR3 protein is CASAQAGDSYEQYF. DNA for the CDR3: TGCGCCAGCGCTCAGGCGGGGGACTCCTACGAGCAGTACTTC. V gene TRBV5-1 combines with J gene TRBJ2-7, with 7 positions matching TRBD2. The CDR3 runs 14 residues. J lost 0 bases, V lost 7 bases, and 7 bases had no gene match. Germline CDR1 and CDR2: SGHRS and YFSETQ.

Only one count was recorded for this clone. Additional DNA sequences in this sample encode the identical CDR3. The chain employs TRBV30 and TRBJ1-5; a weak D match, TRBD1 (5 bases). Germline V lookup: CDR1 GTSNPN, CDR2 SVGIG (reference sequence). Trimming removed 3 bases at V and 1 base at J, with 7 bases between. The CDR3 is 13 amino acids. CDR3 region: CAWSGGSNQPQHF. Here the CDR3 DNA reads TGTGCCTGGAGCGGGGGGAGCAATCAGCCCCAGCATTTT.

The rearrangement links TRBV27 to TRBJ1-1, with 10 bases that match TRBD1. The CDR3 extends over 16 amino acids. The germline V gene encodes CDR1 MNHEY and CDR2 SMNVEV (reference sequence). Trimming cost V 5 bases and J 12 bases; bases outside gene matches: 18. The CDR3 sequence: CASSKLEDRGRRGSFF. The CDR3 bases are TGTGCCAGCAGTAAGCTCGAAGACAGGGGGCGCAGGGGCTCTTTCTTT.

V gene TRBV6-5 combines with J gene TRBJ2-7, with TRBD1 matching 7 bases. Trimming removed 0 bases from V and 5 bases from J; junction bases left unmatched: 7. The germline gives CDR1 MNHEY, CDR2 SVGAGI. There are 15 residues in the CDR3. The CDR3 region is CASSYSETGRHEQYF. DNA of the CDR3: TGTGCCAGCAGTTACTCCGAGACAGGGAGACACGAGCAGTACTTC.

The chain links TRBV6-1 to TRBJ1-3; TRBD1 matches 7 bases. This CDR3 spans 16 amino acids. V lost 0 bases, J lost 8 bases, and 10 bases stayed unmatched. The germline V gene has CDR1 MNHNS and CDR2 SASEGT. The CDR3 sequence: CASSEAKTGVRDTIYF. The CDR3, as DNA: TGTGCCAGCAGTGAAGCGAAAACAGGGGTCAGAGACACCATATATTTT.

The rearrangement uses TRBV5-1 and TRBJ2-7, with 7 bases matching TRBD2. In germline, CDR1 is SGHRS, CDR2 YFSETQ. CDR3 length equals 14 residues. Losses at the gene ends were 7 bases for V and 1 base for J; bases not matched to a gene: 8. CDR3 sequence reads: CASRSTSDSYEQYF. Written as DNA, the CDR3 is TGCGCCAGCCGGTCCACTAGCGATTCCTACGAGCAGTACTTC.

This clone occurred once. This chain connects TRBV4-3 to TRBJ2-1, with TRBD2 matching 12 bases. Trimming removed 2 bases from V and 13 bases from J; junction bases left unmatched: 6. Germline-derived CDR1 and CDR2 are LGHNA and YSLEER. The CDR3 totals 14 residues. In nucleotides, the CDR3 is TGCGCCAGCAGCCAAACGGGACTAGCGGGTTCTCAGTTCTTC. Protein: CASSQTGLAGSQFF.

The chain uses TRBV28 and TRBJ1-4, with 9 nucleotides matching TRBD1. The junction had 11 bases not matched to a gene; V was cut back by 10 bases and J by 8 bases. Germline V gives CDR1 MDHEN, CDR2 SYDVKM. The CDR3 is made up of 14 amino acids. CDR3: CATRIQGAGEKLFF. The CDR3, as DNA: TGTGCCACCCGGATACAGGGGGCTGGGGAAAAACTGTTTTTT.

The sample holds one count of this clone. The chain is built from TRBV7-8 and TRBJ1-2, with 8 bases lining up with TRBD1. The germline V gene has CDR1 SGHVS and CDR2 FQNEAQ. This CDR3 spans 15 amino acids. V was clipped by 5 bases and J by 3 bases; unmatched bases: 8. CDR3 loop: CASSQDQGAYYGYTF. CDR3 bases: TGTGCCAGCAGCCAAGACCAGGGGGCCTACTATGGCTACACCTTC.

This clone was observed a single time. The gene calls are TRBV28 and TRBJ2-7, with 13 bases identical to TRBD2. The CDR3 totals 16 residues. J lost 3 bases, V lost 0 bases, and 2 bases had no gene match. Germline loops: CDR1 MDHEN, CDR2 SYDVKM. This chain's CDR3 is CASSLWGLAGSYEQYF. The CDR3 DNA sequence: TGTGCCAGCAGTTTATGGGGACTAGCGGGGAGCTACGAGCAGTACTTC. Full variable domain (outside the CDR3, taken from reference TRBV28 and TRBJ2-7): DVKVTQSSRYLVKRTGEKVFLECVQDMDHENMFWYRQDPGLGLRLIYFSYDVKMKEKGDIPEGYSVSREKKERFSLILESASTNQTSMYLCASSLWGLAGSYEQYFGPGTRLTVT.

This clone was found a few times. This chain connects TRBV6-5 to TRBJ2-1; 12 nucleotides match TRBD2. V shed 6 bases and J 9 bases; nucleotides not matched to a gene: 6. The CDR3 loop spans 14 amino acids. The germline CDR1 and CDR2 sequences are MNHEY and SVGAGI. Here the CDR3 reads CASRTGLAGVEQFF. The CDR3 DNA reads as TGTGCCAGCAGAACGGGACTAGCGGGCGTTGAGCAGTTCTTC.

This clone appeared once. This chain uses TRBV27 with TRBJ2-3, with D possibly being TRBD2 (6 bases). V was cut by 6 bases and J by 0 bases, with 10 bases left in between. Germline V gene lookup returns CDR1 MNHEY and CDR2 SMNVEV (reference sequence). The length of the CDR3 is 14 residues. In nucleotides, the CDR3 is TGTGCCAGCAGCCCGGGAGCCAGCACAGATACGCAGTATTTT. Amino acid sequence: CASSPGASTDTQYF.

V gene TRBV6-1 combines with J gene TRBJ2-4, with D perhaps TRBD1 (6 bases). This CDR3 spans 14 amino acids. Germline V gene lookup returns CDR1 MNHNS and CDR2 SASEGT. V was clipped by 10 bases and J by 1 base, with 14 bases between them. The DNA for the CDR3 is TGTGCCACCCACAGGGTAGAGGCCAAAAACATTCAGTACTTC. Its translation is CATHRVEAKNIQYF.

The chain has TRBV21-1 and TRBJ2-1; the table's D call, TRBD1, has no DNA check behind it. TRBV21-1 is a listed pseudogene. The CDR3 consists of 17 residues. The CDR3 DNA reads TGTGCCAGCAGCATCCACTACAGGGATGGGTCCTACAATGAGCAGTTCTTC. Encoded protein: CASSIHYRDGSYNEQFF.

The V and J genes are TRBV18 and TRBJ2-7; TRBD1 matches at 7 bases. The CDR3 is made up of 13 amino acids. Trimming took 5 bases from V and 0 from J; bases not matched to a gene: 1. Germline values: CDR1 KGHSH, CDR2 LQKENI. The CDR3 region has the DNA TGTGCCAGCTCAGGGACAGTCTCCTACGAGCAGTACTTC. Translating it yields CASSGTVSYEQYF.

The V and J genes are TRBV29-1 and TRBJ2-1, with D maybe TRBD1 (6 bases). Trimming pared 6 bases from V and 3 bases from J, leaving 21 bases between. From germline, CDR1 is SQVTM and CDR2 ANQGSEA. The CDR3 runs to 16 residues. The CDR3 DNA reads TGCAGCGTGGACAAAAACCCAGGGGCCATCTACAATGAGCAGTTCTTC. Its protein product is CSVDKNPGAIYNEQFF.